This TCR beta chain was retrieved from a study of blood T cell repertoires in COVID-19. Study details: COVID-19 samples from acute and convalescent phases originated in the United States, Italy and Spain. PBMCs, B-cell-depleted T cells, or T cells were the source of the cDNA or gDNA that made up the material.

In the original processing: Estimates of nucleated cell counts were drawn from the amplification of reference gene primers. Generated by immunoSEQ multiplex PCR, the TCRdb table keeps only in-frame clones and is missing some. V and J calls and clone size come straight from that table; D and trimming were deduced from the DNA. The table records about 150,000 clones, 87% of them present only once. V gave up 5 bases and J gave up 3 bases; unmatched junction bases: 5. In germline, CDR1 is LNHDA, CDR2 SQIVND (reference sequence). This CDR3 contains 14 residues. The V and J genes are TRBV19 and TRBJ2-3; TRBD2 aligns across 7 bases. The origin of this receptor is a woman aged 60-70 years with active or convalescent COVID-19. The specimen sequenced was peripheral blood. CDR3 sequence: CASSFREGTDTQYF. CDR3 nucleotides: TGTGCCAGTAGTTTTAGGGAGGGGACAGATACGCAGTATTTT.